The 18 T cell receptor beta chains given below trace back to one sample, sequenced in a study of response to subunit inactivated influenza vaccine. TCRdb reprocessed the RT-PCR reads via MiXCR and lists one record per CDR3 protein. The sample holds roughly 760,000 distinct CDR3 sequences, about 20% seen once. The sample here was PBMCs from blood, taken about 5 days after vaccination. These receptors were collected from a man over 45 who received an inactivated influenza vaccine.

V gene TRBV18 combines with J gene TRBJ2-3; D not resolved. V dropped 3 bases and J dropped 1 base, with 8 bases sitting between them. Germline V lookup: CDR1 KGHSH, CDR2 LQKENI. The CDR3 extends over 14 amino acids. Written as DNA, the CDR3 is TGTGCCAGCTCACCCCCCCTCCGCACAGATACGCAGTATTTT. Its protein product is CASSPPLRTDTQYF. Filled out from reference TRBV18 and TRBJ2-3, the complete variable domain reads NAGVMQNPRHLVRRRGQEARLRCSPMKGHSHVYWYRQLPEEGLKFMVYLQKENIIDESGMPKERFSAEFPKEGPSILRIQQVVRGDSAAYFCASSPPLRTDTQYFGPGTRLTVL.

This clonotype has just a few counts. In nucleotides, the CDR3 is TGTGCCAGCAGACAACCGGGACAGGGACGGAACACTGAAGCTTTCTTT. As protein: CASRQPGQGRNTEAFF. J is TRBJ1-1 and V is TRBV11-2, with TRBD1 matching 9 bases. The CDR3 totals 16 residues. The V gene's germline CDR1 is SGHAT and CDR2 FQNNGV. Losses at the gene ends were 6 bases for V and 1 base for J; bases not matched to a gene: 9.

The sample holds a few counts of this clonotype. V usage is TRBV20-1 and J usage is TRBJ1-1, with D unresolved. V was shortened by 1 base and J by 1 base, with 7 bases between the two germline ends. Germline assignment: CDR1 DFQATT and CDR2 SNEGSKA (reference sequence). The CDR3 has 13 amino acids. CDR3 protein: CSARVGANTEAFF. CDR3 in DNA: TGCAGTGCTAGAGTGGGAGCGAACACTGAAGCTTTCTTT.

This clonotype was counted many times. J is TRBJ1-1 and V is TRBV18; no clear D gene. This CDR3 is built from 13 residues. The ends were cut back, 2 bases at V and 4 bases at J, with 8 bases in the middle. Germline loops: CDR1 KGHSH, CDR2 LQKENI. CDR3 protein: CASSPGRATEAFF. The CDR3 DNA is TGTGCCAGCTCACCAGGGAGGGCCACTGAAGCTTTCTTT.

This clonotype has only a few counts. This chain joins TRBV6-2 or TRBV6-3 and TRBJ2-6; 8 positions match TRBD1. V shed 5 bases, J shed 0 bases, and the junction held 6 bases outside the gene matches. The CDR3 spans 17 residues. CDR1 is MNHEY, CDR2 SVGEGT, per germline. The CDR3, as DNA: TGTGCCAGCAGTAGGGACAGGAGCATCTCTGGGGCCAACGTCCTGACTTTC. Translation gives CASSRDRSISGANVLTF.

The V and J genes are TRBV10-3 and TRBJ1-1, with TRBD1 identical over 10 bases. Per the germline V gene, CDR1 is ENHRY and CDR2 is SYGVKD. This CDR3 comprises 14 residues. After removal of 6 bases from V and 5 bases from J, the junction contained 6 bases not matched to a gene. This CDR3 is CAIRRQGARTEAFF. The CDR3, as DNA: TGTGCCATCAGGAGACAGGGGGCGCGTACTGAAGCTTTCTTT.

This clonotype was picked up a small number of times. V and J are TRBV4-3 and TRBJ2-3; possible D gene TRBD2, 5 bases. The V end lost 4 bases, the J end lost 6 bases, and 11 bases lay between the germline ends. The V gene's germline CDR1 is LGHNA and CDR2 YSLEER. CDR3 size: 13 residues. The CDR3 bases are TGCGCCAGCAGCCCCAGGACTTCGGATACGCAGTATTTT. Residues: CASSPRTSDTQYF.

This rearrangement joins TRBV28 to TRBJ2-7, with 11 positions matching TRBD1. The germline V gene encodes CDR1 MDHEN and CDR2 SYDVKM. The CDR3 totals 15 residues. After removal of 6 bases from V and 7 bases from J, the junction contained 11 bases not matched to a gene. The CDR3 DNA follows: TGTGCCAGCAGAAGTGCAGGACAGGGGGCAAGAGAGCAGTACTTC. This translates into CASRSAGQGAREQYF.

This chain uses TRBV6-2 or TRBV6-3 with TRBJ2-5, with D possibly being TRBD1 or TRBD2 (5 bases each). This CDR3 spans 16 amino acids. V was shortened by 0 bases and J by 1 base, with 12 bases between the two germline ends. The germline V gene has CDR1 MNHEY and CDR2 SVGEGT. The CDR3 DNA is TGTGCCAGCAGTTACTCGACCGACGGGGCCCAAGAGACCCAGTACTTC. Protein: CASSYSTDGAQETQYF.

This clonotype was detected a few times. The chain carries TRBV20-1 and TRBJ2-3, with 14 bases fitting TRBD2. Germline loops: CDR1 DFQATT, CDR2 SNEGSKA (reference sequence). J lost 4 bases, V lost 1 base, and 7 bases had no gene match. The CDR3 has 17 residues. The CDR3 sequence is CSARGLTSGGAADTQYF. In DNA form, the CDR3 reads TGCAGTGCTAGAGGTCTGACTAGCGGGGGGGCCGCAGATACGCAGTATTTT.

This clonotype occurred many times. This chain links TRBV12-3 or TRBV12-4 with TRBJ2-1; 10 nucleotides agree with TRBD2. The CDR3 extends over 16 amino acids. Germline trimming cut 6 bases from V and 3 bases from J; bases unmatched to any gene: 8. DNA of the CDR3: TGTGCCAGCAGCTCTTCTAGCGGGAGAGGCTACAATGAGCAGTTCTTC. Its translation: CASSSSSGRGYNEQFF.

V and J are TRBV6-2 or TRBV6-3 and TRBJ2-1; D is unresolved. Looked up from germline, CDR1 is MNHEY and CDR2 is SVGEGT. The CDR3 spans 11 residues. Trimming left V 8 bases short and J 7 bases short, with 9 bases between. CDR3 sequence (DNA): TGTGCCAGCCAGGACGTGAATGAGCAGTTCTTC. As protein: CASQDVNEQFF.

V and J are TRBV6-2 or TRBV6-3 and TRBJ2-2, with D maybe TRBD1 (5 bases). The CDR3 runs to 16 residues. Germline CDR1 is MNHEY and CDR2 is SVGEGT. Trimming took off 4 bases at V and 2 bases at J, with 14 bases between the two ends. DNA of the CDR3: TGTGCCAGCAGTTCAGACAGACCTTTCAACACCGGGGAGCTGTTTTTT. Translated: CASSSDRPFNTGELFF.

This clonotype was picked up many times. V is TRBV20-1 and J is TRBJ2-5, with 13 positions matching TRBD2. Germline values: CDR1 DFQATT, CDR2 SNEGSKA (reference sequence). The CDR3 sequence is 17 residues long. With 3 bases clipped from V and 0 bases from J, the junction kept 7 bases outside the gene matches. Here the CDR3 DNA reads TGCAGTGCTAGCTCATTTACTAGCGGGAGGGACCAAGAGACCCAGTACTTC. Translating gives CSASSFTSGRDQETQYF.

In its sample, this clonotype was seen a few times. The CDR3 loop reads CASRLTGAYEQFF. As DNA, the CDR3 is TGTGCCAGCAGGTTAACTGGGGCGTATGAGCAGTTCTTC. This sequence joins TRBV6-5 and TRBJ2-1; tentatively, D is TRBD1 (5 bases). Germline V gene data show CDR1 as MNHEY and CDR2 as SVGAGI. The CDR3 is 13 residues long. Trimming cost V 6 bases and J 8 bases, with 14 bases left between them.

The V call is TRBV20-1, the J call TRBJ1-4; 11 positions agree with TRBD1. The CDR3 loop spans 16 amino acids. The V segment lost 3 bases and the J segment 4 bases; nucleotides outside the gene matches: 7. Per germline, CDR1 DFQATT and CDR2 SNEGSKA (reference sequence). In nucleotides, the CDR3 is TGCAGTGCTAGTAGGACAGGGGGCAGAGGTAATGAAAAACTGTTTTTT. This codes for CSASRTGGRGNEKLFF.

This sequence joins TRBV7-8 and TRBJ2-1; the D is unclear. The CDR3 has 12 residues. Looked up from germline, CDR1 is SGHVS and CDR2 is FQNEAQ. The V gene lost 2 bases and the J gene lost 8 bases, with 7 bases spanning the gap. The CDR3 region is CASSLWLDEQFF. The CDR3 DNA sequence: TGTGCCAGCAGCTTATGGCTCGATGAGCAGTTCTTC. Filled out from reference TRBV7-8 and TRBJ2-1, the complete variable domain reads GAGVSQSPRYKVAKRGQDVALRCDPISGHVSLFWYQQALGQGPEFLTYFQNEAQLDKSGLPSDRFFAERPEGSVSTLKIQRTQQEDSAVYLCASSLWLDEQFFGPGTRLTVL.

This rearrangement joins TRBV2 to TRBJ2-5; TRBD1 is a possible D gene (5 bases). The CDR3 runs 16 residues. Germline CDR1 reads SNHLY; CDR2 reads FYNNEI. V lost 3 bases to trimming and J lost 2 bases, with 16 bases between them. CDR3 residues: CASSDSLGVFQETQYF. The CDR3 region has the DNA TGTGCCAGCAGTGATTCCCTAGGGGTTTTTCAAGAGACCCAGTACTTC. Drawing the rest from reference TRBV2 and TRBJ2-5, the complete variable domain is EPEVTQTPSHQVTQMGQEVILRCVPISNHLYFYWYRQILGQKVEFLVSFYNNEISEKSEIFDDQFSVERPDGSNFTLKIRSTKLEDSAMYFCASSDSLGVFQETQYFGPGTRLLVL.